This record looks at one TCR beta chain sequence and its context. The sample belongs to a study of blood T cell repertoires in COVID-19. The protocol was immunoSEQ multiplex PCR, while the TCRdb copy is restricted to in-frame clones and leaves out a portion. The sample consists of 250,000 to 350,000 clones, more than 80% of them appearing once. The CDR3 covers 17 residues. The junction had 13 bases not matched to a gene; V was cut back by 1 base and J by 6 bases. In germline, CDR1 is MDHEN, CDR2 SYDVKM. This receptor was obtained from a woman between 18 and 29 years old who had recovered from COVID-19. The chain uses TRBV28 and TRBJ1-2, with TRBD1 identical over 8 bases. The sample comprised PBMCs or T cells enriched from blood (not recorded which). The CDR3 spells CASSLLIPGGSLNGYTF. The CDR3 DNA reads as TGTGCCAGCAGTTTATTAATTCCAGGGGGCAGTCTAAATGGCTACACCTTC.